This TCR beta chain was captured by sequencing in a study of control samples from healthy donors and cancer patients (dated by TCRdb to between 2020 and 2021). The germline V gene encodes CDR1 SGHRS and CDR2 YFSETQ. The CDR3 runs 15 residues from the cysteine to the phenylalanine. CDR3 DNA is the only sequence kept; it has 45 bases, read in frame from the first base. At the junction V is shortened by 4 bases and J by 1 base; bases outside the gene matches: 6. Library construction relied on the immunoSEQ multiplex PCR assay. In TCRdb, the immuneACCESS table is reduced to in-frame sequences with V and J assigned. These tables do not hold every clone; where another copy was compared, an unresolved V gene accounts for under half, and the others remain unexplained. Across this sample there are about 94,000 clones, with 90% seen only once. In total, the top ten clones hold under 4% of the sample. On this clone: Its recognized antigen is unknown. Qualities for individual bases were not recorded, and no much larger clone is one base off.

The clonotype was recovered from a woman under 30 in good health. Sequencing was carried out using blood. The chain is encoded by TRBV5-1 joined to TRBJ2-7; 9 of the junction bases match TRBD2. Read as DNA, the sequence is TGCGCCAGCAGCCAGACTCTAGCGGGGTCCTACGAGCAGTACTTC. This gives the protein CASSQTLAGSYEQYF. Full variable domain (CDR3 extended with the reference TRBV5-1 and TRBJ2-7 proteins): KAGVTQTPRYLIKTRGQQVTLSCSPISGHRSVSWYQQTPGQGLQFLFEYFSETQRNKGNFPGRFSGRQFSNSRSEMNVSTLELGDSALYLCASSQTLAGSYEQYFGPGTRLTVT.